This TCR beta chain was captured by sequencing in a study of T cells in Graves' hyperthyroidism and ophthalmopathy. Whole-study context: The blood sample was taken at first diagnosis, before treatment began.

TCR beta CDR3 regions were amplified from RNA. First-round RT-PCR of the TCR CDR3 relied on the HTBI primer set. One entry per CDR3 protein results from TCRdb running MiXCR on the multiplex PCR reads. The data hold more than 500,000 distinct CDR3 sequences, with roughly 14% observed a single time. Germline V gives CDR1 GTSNPN, CDR2 SVGIG (reference sequence). This CDR3 has 15 residues. V dropped 3 bases and J dropped 4 bases, with 16 bases sitting between them. This clonotype was detected ten times or more. Researchers barred patients who had uncontrolled infection, other autoimmune disease, pregnancy or lactation.

Sequenced material: blood. The sequence derives from a woman aged 40 to 50 with Graves' ophthalmopathy. The V gene is TRBV30, the J gene TRBJ1-5, with D possibly TRBD1 on 6 matching bases. The CDR3: CAWSTPGGLNQPQHF. In nucleotides, the CDR3 is TGTGCCTGGAGCACCCCCGGGGGCCTAAATCAGCCCCAGCATTTT.